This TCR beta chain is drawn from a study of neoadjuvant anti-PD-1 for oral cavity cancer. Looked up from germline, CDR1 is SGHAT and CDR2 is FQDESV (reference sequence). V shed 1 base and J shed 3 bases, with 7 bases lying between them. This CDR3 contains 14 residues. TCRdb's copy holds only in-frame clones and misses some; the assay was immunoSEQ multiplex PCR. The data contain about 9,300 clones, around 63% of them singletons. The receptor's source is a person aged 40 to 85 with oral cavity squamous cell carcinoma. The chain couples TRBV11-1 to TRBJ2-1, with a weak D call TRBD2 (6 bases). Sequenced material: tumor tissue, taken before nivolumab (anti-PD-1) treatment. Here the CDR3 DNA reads TGTGCCAGCAGCTTAGTCGGGGGCTACAATGAGCAGTTCTTC. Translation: CASSLVGGYNEQFF.